The source of this TCR beta chain is a study of blood T cell repertoires in COVID-19. CDR3 length: 13 residues. With V trimmed by 8 bases and J by 6 bases, 9 bases remained unmatched. Germline lookup yields CDR1 MNHEY and CDR2 SVGAGI. Sequencing used immunoSEQ multiplex PCR; TCRdb keeps in-frame clones, though not all of them. The sample shows under 350,000 clones, about 90% of them seen only once. The clonotype originates from a woman in her sixties or seventies who had recovered from COVID-19. Material for sequencing was PBMCs or T cells enriched from blood (not recorded which). The J gene is TRBJ2-7, the V gene TRBV6-5; 8 nucleotides align to TRBD1. CDR3 residues: CASGRGRPLEQYF. In DNA form, the CDR3 reads TGTGCCAGCGGCAGGGGGCGCCCACTCGAGCAGTACTTC.